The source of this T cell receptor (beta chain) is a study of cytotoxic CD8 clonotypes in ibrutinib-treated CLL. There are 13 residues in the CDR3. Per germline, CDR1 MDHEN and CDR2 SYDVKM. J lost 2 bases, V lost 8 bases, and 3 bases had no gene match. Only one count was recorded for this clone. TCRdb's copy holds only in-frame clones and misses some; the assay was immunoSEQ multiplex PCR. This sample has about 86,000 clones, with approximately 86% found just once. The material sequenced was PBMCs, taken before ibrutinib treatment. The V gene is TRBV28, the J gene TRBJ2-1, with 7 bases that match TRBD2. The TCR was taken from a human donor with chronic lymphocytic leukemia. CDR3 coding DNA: TGTGCCAGCTTTGCGGGAGCCTACAATGAGCAGTTCTTC. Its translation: CASFAGAYNEQFF.